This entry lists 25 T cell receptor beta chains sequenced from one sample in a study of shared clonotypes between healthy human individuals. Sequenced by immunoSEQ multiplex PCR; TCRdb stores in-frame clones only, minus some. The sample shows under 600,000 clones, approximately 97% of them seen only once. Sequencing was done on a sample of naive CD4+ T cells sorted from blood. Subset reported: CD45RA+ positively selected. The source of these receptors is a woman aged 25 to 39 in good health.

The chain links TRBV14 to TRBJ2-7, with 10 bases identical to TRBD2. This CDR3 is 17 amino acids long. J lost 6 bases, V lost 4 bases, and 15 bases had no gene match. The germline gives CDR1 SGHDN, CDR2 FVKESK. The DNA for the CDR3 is TGTGCCAGCAGCCTTGGGGGGGGACTAGCGTTTACACGCGAGCAGTACTTC. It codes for CASSLGGGLAFTREQYF.

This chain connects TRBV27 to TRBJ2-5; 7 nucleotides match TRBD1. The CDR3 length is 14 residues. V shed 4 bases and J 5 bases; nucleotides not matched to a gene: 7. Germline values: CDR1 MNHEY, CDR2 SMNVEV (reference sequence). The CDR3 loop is CASSSTGIRETQYF. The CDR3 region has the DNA TGTGCCAGCAGTTCGACAGGGATTAGGGAGACCCAGTACTTC.

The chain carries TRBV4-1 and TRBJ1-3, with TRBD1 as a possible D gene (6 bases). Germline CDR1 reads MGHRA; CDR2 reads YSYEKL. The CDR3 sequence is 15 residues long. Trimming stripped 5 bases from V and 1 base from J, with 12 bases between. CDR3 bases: TGCGCCAGCAGCTACCAGACAGGTTCTGGAAACACCATATATTTT. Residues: CASSYQTGSGNTIYF.

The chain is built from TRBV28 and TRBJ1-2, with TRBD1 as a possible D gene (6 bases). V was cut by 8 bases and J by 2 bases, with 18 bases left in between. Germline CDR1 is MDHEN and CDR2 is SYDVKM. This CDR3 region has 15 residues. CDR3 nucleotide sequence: TGTGCCAGCGGACGCCCGGGGGCCCCAAACTATGGCTACACCTTC. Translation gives CASGRPGAPNYGYTF.

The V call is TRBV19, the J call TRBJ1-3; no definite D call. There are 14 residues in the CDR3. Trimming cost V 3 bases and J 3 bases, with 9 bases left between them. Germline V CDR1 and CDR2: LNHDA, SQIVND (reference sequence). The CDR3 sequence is CASSMSGHGNTIYF. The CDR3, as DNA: TGTGCCAGTAGTATGTCAGGCCATGGAAACACCATATATTTT.

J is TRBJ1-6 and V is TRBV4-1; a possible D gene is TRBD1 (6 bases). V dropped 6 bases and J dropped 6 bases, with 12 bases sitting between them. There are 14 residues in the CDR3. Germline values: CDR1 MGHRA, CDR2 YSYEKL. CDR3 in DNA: TGCGCCAGCAGGCTCGGGACACTTAATTCACCCCTCCACTTT. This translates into CASRLGTLNSPLHF.

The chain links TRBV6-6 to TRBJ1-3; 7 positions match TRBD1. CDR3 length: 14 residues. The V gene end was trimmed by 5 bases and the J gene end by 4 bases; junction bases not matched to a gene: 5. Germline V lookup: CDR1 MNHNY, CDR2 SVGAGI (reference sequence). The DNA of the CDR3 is TGTGCCAGCAGTACAGGGGACGGCGGAAACACCATATATTTT. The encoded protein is CASSTGDGGNTIYF.

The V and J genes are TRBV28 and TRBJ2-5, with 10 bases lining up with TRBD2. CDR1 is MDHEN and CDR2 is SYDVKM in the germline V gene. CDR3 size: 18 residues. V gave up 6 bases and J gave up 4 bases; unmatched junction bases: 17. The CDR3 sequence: CASSPGVLRSGRGETQYF. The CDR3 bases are TGTGCCAGCAGCCCAGGCGTCCTTAGAAGCGGGAGGGGAGAGACCCAGTACTTC.

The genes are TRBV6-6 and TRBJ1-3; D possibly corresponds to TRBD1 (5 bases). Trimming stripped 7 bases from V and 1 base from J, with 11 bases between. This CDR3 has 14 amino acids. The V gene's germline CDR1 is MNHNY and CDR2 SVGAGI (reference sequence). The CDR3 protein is CASIHGGSGNTIYF. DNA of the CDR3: TGTGCCAGCATTCACGGGGGGTCTGGAAACACCATATATTTT.

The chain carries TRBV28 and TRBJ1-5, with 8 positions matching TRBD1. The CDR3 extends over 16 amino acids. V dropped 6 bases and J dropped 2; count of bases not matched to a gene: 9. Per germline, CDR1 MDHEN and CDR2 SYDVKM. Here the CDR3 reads CASSHDRGGGNQPQHF. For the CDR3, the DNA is TGTGCCAGCAGCCACGACAGGGGCGGGGGCAATCAGCCCCAGCATTTT.

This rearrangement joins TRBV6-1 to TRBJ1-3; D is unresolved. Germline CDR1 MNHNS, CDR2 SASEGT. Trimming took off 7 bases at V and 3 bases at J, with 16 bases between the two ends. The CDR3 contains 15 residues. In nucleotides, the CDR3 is TGTGCCAGCACTCCACGACGGGTTATTGGAAACACCATATATTTT. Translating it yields CASTPRRVIGNTIYF.

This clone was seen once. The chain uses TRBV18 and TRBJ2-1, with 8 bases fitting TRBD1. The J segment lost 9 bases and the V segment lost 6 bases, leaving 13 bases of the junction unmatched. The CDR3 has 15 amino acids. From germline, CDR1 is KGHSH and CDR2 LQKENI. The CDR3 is CASSETGVRTGEQFF. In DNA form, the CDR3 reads TGTGCCAGCTCCGAGACAGGGGTAAGGACTGGTGAGCAGTTCTTC.

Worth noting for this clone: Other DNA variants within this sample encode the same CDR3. CDR3 DNA sequence: TGTGCCAGCAGCTATGGGGGGGAGCAGTTCTTC. Translation gives CASSYGGEQFF. The rearrangement uses TRBV6-5 and TRBJ2-1; possible D gene TRBD2, 6 bases. The germline CDR1 and CDR2 sequences are MNHEY and SVGAGI. This CDR3 is built from 11 residues. Trimming stripped 6 bases from V and 10 bases from J, with 10 bases between.

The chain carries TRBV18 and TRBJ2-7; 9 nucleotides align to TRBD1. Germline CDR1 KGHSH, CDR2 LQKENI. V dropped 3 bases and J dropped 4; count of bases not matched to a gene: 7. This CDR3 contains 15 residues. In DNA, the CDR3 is TGTGCCAGCTCACCGGGACAGGGTGGGGTTTACGAGCAGTACTTC. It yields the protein CASSPGQGGVYEQYF.

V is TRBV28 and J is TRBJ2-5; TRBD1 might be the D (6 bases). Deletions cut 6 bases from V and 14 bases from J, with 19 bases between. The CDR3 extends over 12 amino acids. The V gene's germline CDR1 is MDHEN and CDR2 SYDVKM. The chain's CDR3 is CASRSPGHGLYF. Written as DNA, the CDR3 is TGTGCCAGCAGGTCACCGGGACACGGCTTATACTTC. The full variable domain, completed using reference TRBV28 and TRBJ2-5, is DVKVTQSSRYLVKRTGEKVFLECVQDMDHENMFWYRQDPGLGLRLIYFSYDVKMKEKGDIPEGYSVSREKKERFSLILESASTNQTSMYLCASRSPGHGLYFGPGTRLLVL.

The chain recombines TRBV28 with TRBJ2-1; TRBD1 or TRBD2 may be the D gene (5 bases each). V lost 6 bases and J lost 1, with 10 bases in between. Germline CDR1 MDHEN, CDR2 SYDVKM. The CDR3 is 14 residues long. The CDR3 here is CASRTGASYNEQFF. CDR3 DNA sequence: TGTGCCAGCAGAACCGGGGCTTCCTACAATGAGCAGTTCTTC. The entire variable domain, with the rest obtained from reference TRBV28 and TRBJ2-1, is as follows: DVKVTQSSRYLVKRTGEKVFLECVQDMDHENMFWYRQDPGLGLRLIYFSYDVKMKEKGDIPEGYSVSREKKERFSLILESASTNQTSMYLCASRTGASYNEQFFGPGTRLTVL.

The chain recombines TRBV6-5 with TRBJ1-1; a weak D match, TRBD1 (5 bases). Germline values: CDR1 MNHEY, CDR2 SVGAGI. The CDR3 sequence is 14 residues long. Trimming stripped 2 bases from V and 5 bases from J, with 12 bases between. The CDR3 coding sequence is TGTGCCAGCAGTTACGGGGGGAGAGGGACTGAAGCTTTCTTT. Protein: CASSYGGRGTEAFF.

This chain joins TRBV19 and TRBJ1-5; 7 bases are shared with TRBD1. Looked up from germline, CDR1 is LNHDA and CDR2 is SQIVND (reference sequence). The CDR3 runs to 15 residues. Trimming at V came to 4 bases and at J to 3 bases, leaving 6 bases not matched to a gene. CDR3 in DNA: TGTGCCAGTAGTACGGGGACAGAGAACAATCAGCCCCAGCATTTT. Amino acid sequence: CASSTGTENNQPQHF.

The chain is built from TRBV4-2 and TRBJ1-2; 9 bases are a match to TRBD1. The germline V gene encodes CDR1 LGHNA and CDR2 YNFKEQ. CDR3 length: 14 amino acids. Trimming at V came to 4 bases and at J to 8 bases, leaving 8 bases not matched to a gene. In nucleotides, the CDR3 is TGTGCCAGCAGCCGCAGTGGACAGGGGAAGGGCTACACCTTC. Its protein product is CASSRSGQGKGYTF.

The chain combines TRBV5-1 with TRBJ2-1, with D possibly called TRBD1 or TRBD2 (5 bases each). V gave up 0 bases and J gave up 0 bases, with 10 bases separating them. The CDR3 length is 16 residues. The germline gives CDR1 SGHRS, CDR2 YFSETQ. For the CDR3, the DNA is TGCGCCAGCAGCTTGGTACGGGGCAGCTCCTACAATGAGCAGTTCTTC. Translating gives CASSLVRGSSYNEQFF. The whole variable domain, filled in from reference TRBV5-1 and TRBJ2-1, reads KAGVTQTPRYLIKTRGQQVTLSCSPISGHRSVSWYQQTPGQGLQFLFEYFSETQRNKGNFPGRFSGRQFSNSRSEMNVSTLELGDSALYLCASSLVRGSSYNEQFFGPGTRLTVL.

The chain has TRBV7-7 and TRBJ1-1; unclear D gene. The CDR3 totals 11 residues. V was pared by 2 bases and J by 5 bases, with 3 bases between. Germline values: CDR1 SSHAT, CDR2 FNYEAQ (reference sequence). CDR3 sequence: CASSLSTEAFF. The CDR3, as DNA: TGTGCCAGCAGCTTATCAACTGAAGCTTTCTTT. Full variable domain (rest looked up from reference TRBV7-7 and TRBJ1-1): GAGVSQSPRYKVTKRGQDVTLRCDPISSHATLYWYQQALGQGPEFLTYFNYEAQPDKSGLPSDRFSAERPEGSISTLTIQRTEQRDSAMYRCASSLSTEAFFGQGTRLTVV.

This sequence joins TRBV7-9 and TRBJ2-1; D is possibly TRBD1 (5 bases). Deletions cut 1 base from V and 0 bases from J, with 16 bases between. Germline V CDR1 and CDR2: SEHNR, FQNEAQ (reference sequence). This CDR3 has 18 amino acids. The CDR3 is CASSLVRGGTSSYNEQFF. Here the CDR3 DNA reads TGTGCCAGCAGCTTAGTAAGGGGTGGCACGAGCTCCTACAATGAGCAGTTCTTC. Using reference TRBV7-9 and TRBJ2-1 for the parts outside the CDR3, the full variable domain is DTGVSQNPRHKITKRGQNVTFRCDPISEHNRLYWYRQTLGQGPEFLTYFQNEAQLEKSRLLSDRFSAERPKGSFSTLEIQRTEQGDSAMYLCASSLVRGGTSSYNEQFFGPGTRLTVL.

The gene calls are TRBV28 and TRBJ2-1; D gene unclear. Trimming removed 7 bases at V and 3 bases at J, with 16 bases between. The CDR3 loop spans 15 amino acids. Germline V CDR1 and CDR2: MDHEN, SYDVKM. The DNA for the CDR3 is TGTGCCAGCATTTCTGAAGGTGTCGGCTACAATGAGCAGTTCTTC. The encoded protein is CASISEGVGYNEQFF. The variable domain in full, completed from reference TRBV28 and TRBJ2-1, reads DVKVTQSSRYLVKRTGEKVFLECVQDMDHENMFWYRQDPGLGLRLIYFSYDVKMKEKGDIPEGYSVSREKKERFSLILESASTNQTSMYLCASISEGVGYNEQFFGPGTRLTVL.

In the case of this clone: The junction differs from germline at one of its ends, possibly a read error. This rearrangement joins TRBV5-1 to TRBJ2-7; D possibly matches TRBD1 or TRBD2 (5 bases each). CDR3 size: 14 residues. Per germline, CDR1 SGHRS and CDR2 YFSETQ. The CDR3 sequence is CASSAGTGYYERCF. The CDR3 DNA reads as TGCGCCAGCAGCGCCGGGACGGGGTACTACGAGCGGTGCTTC.

The CDR3: CASSPRTDTQYF. The DNA for the CDR3 is TGTGCCAGCAGCCCCCGCACAGATACGCAGTATTTT. The chain combines TRBV9 with TRBJ2-3, with unresolved D. Germline values: CDR1 SGDLS, CDR2 YYNGEE. Trimming stripped 4 bases from V and 1 base from J, with 4 bases between. The CDR3 has 12 residues. Supplemented by reference TRBV9 and TRBJ2-3, the full variable domain reads DSGVTQTPKHLITATGQRVTLRCSPRSGDLSVYWYQQSLDQGLQFLIQYYNGEERAKGNILERFSAQQFPDLHSELNLSSLELGDSALYFCASSPRTDTQYFGPGTRLTVL.